The 12 T cell receptor beta chains below all came from one sample that was sequenced in a study of tumor and adjacent non-tumor tissue in lung cancer. A modified ARM-PCR protocol with three rounds of nested PCR amplified TCRbeta. TCRdb recomputed calls from the multiplex PCR reads with MiXCR, one row per CDR3 protein. This sample has approximately 79,000 distinct CDR3 sequences, with 72% found just once. This sample's RNA came from whole unsorted tissue. What was sequenced was lung tumor tissue. The receptors stem from a woman in her forties with non-small cell lung cancer.

For this clonotype: One end of the junction is discordant with germline, which a read error may explain. The V call is TRBV5-4, the J call TRBJ2-1, with 7 bases that match TRBD2. Germline CDR1 SGHNT, CDR2 YYREEE (reference sequence). The CDR3 has 14 amino acids. The CDR3, as DNA: TGTGCCAGTCACGGCGGGAGCTCATACATTGAGCAGTTCTTC. Translation gives CASHGGSSYIEQFF.

This clonotype was seen many times. Written as DNA, the CDR3 is TGCGCCAGCAGCCAAGATCGCGCTAGCGGGAAATCAGATACGCAGTATTTT. Protein product: CASSQDRASGKSDTQYF. This chain connects TRBV4-1 to TRBJ2-3, with 9 bases fitting TRBD2. The CDR3 runs 17 residues. Germline V gene data show CDR1 as MGHRA and CDR2 as YSYEKL. The V and J ends lost 0 bases and 4 bases, in that order; junction bases with no gene match: 8.

The rearrangement links TRBV5-4 to TRBJ2-5, with D perhaps matching TRBD2 (5 bases). The CDR3 spans 14 residues. The germline gives CDR1 SGHNT, CDR2 YYREEE (reference sequence). The V end was cut by 8 bases, the J end by 4 bases, with 18 bases between. The CDR3 here is CASNLGLAGETQYF. DNA of the CDR3: TGTGCCAGTAACTTGGGCCTAGCTGGAGAGACCCAGTACTTC.

In the case of this clonotype: Relative to the germline gene, one junction end is altered; a read error may explain this. The rearrangement uses TRBV12-3 or TRBV12-4 and TRBJ1-6; 7 nucleotides agree with TRBD1. The CDR3 runs 12 residues. For the CDR3, the DNA is TGTGCCGGTCGCAGGGGGGATTCACCCCTCCGCTTT. Protein product: CAGRRGDSPLRF.

The chain joins TRBV11-1 to TRBJ2-7; TRBD2 aligns across 12 bases. Germline loops: CDR1 SGHAT, CDR2 FQDESV (reference sequence). V shed 5 bases, J shed 1 base, and the junction held 6 bases outside the gene matches. The CDR3 runs to 16 residues. CDR3 sequence: CASSIGTSGLSYEQYF. The CDR3 coding sequence is TGTGCCAGCAGCATTGGGACTAGCGGGTTATCCTACGAGCAGTACTTC.

This clonotype has just a few counts. A clone one base away is much larger, so this may be a read error. This chain links TRBV10-2 with TRBJ2-7; 10 bases map to TRBD1. CDR1 is WSHSY and CDR2 is SAAADI in the germline V gene. This CDR3 is built from 14 residues. The V segment lost 6 bases and the J segment 1 base; nucleotides outside the gene matches: 3. DNA of the CDR3: TGCGCCAGCAGGGGGACAGGGGAATCCTACGAGCAGTACTTC. Residues: CASRGTGESYEQYF.

Turning to this clonotype: One base away lies a much larger clone, so this may be a sequencing read error. The chain couples TRBV30 to TRBJ2-1; D is undetermined. The germline V gene encodes CDR1 GTSNPN and CDR2 SVGIG (reference sequence). V dropped 7 bases and J dropped 5 bases, with 6 bases sitting between them. This CDR3 is built from 10 residues. The CDR3 DNA is TGTGCCTCTGAACACAATGAGCAGTTCTTC. Translated, it gives CASEHNEQFF.

In this sample, this clonotype is medium-sized. The chain employs TRBV11-2 and TRBJ2-1; TRBD2 matches 16 bases. This CDR3 is 17 amino acids long. Trimming cost V 5 bases and J 4 bases; bases outside gene matches: 5. Looked up from germline, CDR1 is SGHAT and CDR2 is FQNNGV. The CDR3 DNA is TGTGCCAGCAGCCTCGGGACTAGCGGGGGGGCTTACAATGAGCAGTTCTTC. Translation: CASSLGTSGGAYNEQFF.

The chain has TRBV5-1 and TRBJ2-7; D call uncertain. Trimming removed 2 bases from V and 7 bases from J, with 13 bases in between. Germline assignment: CDR1 SGHRS and CDR2 YFSETQ. The CDR3 has 13 amino acids. CDR3 in amino acids: CASSFSVSEEQYF. CDR3 DNA: TGCGCCAGCAGCTTTTCTGTCTCGGAGGAGCAGTACTTC.

Worth noting for this clonotype: An end of the junction differs from the germline gene, which may be a read error. The genes are TRBV6-2 or TRBV6-3 and TRBJ2-7; 8 nucleotides line up with TRBD2. The CDR3 has 16 residues. Germline lookup yields CDR1 MNHEY and CDR2 SVGEGT. In DNA, the CDR3 is TGTGCCAGCACCGACAAGGGGGGATTAGCGGGAAACGAGCAGAACTTC. Amino acids: CASTDKGGLAGNEQNF.

The J gene is TRBJ2-7, the V gene TRBV11-2, with 7 bases lining up with TRBD1. Losses at the gene ends were 11 bases for V and 6 bases for J; bases not matched to a gene: 10. Looked up from germline, CDR1 is SGHAT and CDR2 is FQNNGV. There are 12 residues in the CDR3. The chain's CDR3 is CACIRTGFEQYF. As DNA, the CDR3 is TGTGCCTGCATCCGGACAGGATTCGAGCAGTACTTC.

Points on this clonotype: A much larger clonotype is one base distant, so this may be a read error. This chain uses TRBV28 with TRBJ1-1, with D hard to call. This CDR3 is built from 13 residues. Trimming took off 1 base at V and 8 bases at J, with 11 bases between the two ends. The germline CDR1 and CDR2 sequences are MDHEN and SYDVKM. The chain's CDR3 is CASSLLVVGEAFF. The CDR3 region has the DNA TGTGCCAGCAGTTTATTGGTGGTGGGGGAAGCTTTCTTT.